This note documents a single T cell receptor (beta chain) sequence. Its antigen target is currently unknown. Base qualities are not at hand, and no much larger clone is one base apart. Dithiothreitol, EDTA incubations and collagenase D digestion were used to isolate intraepithelial and lamina propria lymphocytes from graft specimens. Bulk TCR-beta sequencing was performed on serial intestinal graft biopsy specimens collected as late as 600 days after transplant. This record comes from a study of graft-versus-host responses after intestinal transplantation (dated by TCRdb to about 2021). In terms of the full investigation: The transplants that recipients received were multivisceral, liver-intestinal, or isolated intestinal. To identify alloreactive clones, pre-transplant mixed lymphocyte reaction products were sequenced and compared with unstimulated pre-transplant donor and recipient T cells. A peak of at least 4% donor T cells among recipient peripheral blood mononuclear cells was the definition used for donor T cell macrochimerism. Instead of going to the commercial service, samples from a few later patients were sequenced in-house on an Illumina MiSeq and processed with MiXCR. Every recipient was given anti-thymocyte globulin induction, then maintenance tacrolimus and steroids for about three years. After intestinal transplantation, graft-versus-host and host-versus-graft alloreactive T cell clones in the graft, circulation and bone marrow were tracked using bulk TCR-beta CDR3 sequencing. Of the 20 to 25 intestinal transplant recipients enrolled in the cohort, one of whom was a retransplant, a few patients without pretransplant specimens were excluded. Study-wide findings and limitations: Conclusions were limited by the relatively low number and heterogeneity of intestinal transplant patients. In the allografts of patients with donor T cell macrochimerism, GvH to HvG T cell clonal ratios were high. Peak levels of circulating GvH clones were associated with declines in HvG clones early after transplant. GvH clones were detected in recipient bone marrow, and some appeared earlier in ileal mucosa or blood, consistent with an intestinal mucosal origin.

Trimming takes 2 bases from V and 10 bases from J, and the germline ends sit 6 bases apart. Looking up the germline V gene yields CDR1 MNHEY and CDR2 SVGAGI. The CDR3 spans 11 residues, from the cysteine through the phenylalanine. The kept DNA is CDR3 alone, 33 bases in frame from the first base. Library preparation used the immunoSEQ multiplex PCR assay. High-throughput TCR-beta CDR3 sequencing of genomic DNA from most patients was performed by Adaptive Biotechnologies. Per the authors' processing: TCR sequencing data were retrieved from Adaptive's ImmunoSEQ software for 15 to 20 patients, whereas a few other patients were processed with MiXCR and VDJtools. CDR3 nucleotide sequences shared between donor and recipient were removed because the origin of such sequences could not be assigned. To be classed as alloreactive, a clone needed at least 2-fold expansion over unstimulated cells and a minimum CFSE-low frequency of 0.002% (template counts) or 0.001% (read counts). Mappable clones were those detected in sequenced pre-transplant spleen, lymph node, or MLR CFSE-low populations of the donor or recipient. The cumulative frequency of alloreactive clones was calculated as a percentage of all sequences, weighted by copy number. Imported from immuneACCESS, the table was reduced by TCRdb to in-frame sequences with V and J called. These copies leave out some clones; in studies compared against another copy, an unresolved V gene accounts for under half, and the cause of the remainder is not known. The V and J calls and clone size were taken over from that table, and D and trimming were inferred from the DNA. Present in this sample are 20,000 or so clones, around three quarters of which were seen just once. Approximately 7.6% of the sample is in the top ten clones.

The receptor chain draws on TRBV6-5 and TRBJ2-1; possibly the D gene is TRBD1, per 6 matching bases. Specimen: ileum tissue, collected around 20 days after intestinal transplant. This TCR derives from a human patient who received an intestinal transplant, so some T cells may come from the graft donor. Here the CDR3 is given as CASSYRGEQFF. The DNA sequence reads TGTGCCAGCAGTTACAGGGGGGAGCAGTTCTTC.